The 5 T cell receptor beta chains in this list originate from one sample, sequenced in a study of T cells in Graves' hyperthyroidism and ophthalmopathy. RNA transcripts served as the template for amplifying TCR beta CDR3 regions. HTBI primers were used for first-round RT-PCR of the TCR CDR3. TCRdb redid the calling of the multiplex PCR reads with MiXCR, one entry per CDR3 protein. The sample yields approximately 690,000 distinct CDR3 sequences, roughly 20% seen once. The specimen sequenced was blood. The origin of the receptors is a man aged 25-40 years with Graves' ophthalmopathy.

The CDR3 DNA follows: TGTGCCAGCAGCCACCGCAATTACAGGGGCGCCCGCTATGGCTACACCTTC. This sequence encodes CASSHRNYRGARYGYTF. This chain joins TRBV6-1 and TRBJ1-2; 7 nucleotides line up with TRBD1. The CDR3 length is 17 residues. Germline V gives CDR1 MNHNS, CDR2 SASEGT. With V trimmed by 6 bases and J by 4 bases, 17 bases remained unmatched.

The rearrangement links TRBV20-1 to TRBJ2-3; 9 nucleotides agree with TRBD2. Germline V CDR1 and CDR2: DFQATT, SNEGSKA (reference sequence). The ends lost 3 bases at V and 4 bases at J; junction bases unmatched: 5. The CDR3 sequence is 14 residues long. The CDR3 coding sequence is TGCAGTGCTAGTGTTAGCGGGAGTTCAGATACGCAGTATTTT. It specifies CSASVSGSSDTQYF.

The chain combines TRBV25-1 with TRBJ2-3; no reliable D call. The CDR3 consists of 15 residues. From germline, CDR1 is MGHDK and CDR2 SYGVNS. Deletions cut 3 bases from V and 0 bases from J, with 10 bases between. The CDR3 here is CASSDYGTSTDTQYF. The CDR3 DNA reads as TGTGCCAGCAGTGATTACGGAACTAGCACAGATACGCAGTATTTT.

This clonotype was detected ten times or more. The J gene is TRBJ2-2, the V gene TRBV12-3 or TRBV12-4, with TRBD2 identical over 9 bases. The CDR3 runs to 17 residues. The V segment lost 3 bases and the J segment 5 bases; nucleotides outside the gene matches: 10. The CDR3 here is CASSFFSGRILTGELFF. CDR3 sequence (DNA): TGTGCCAGCAGTTTTTTTAGCGGGAGAATATTGACCGGGGAGCTGTTTTTT.

The chain links TRBV20-1 to TRBJ2-7; TRBD2 aligns across 10 bases. Germline V gene data show CDR1 as DFQATT and CDR2 as SNEGSKA (reference sequence). CDR3 length: 15 amino acids. The J segment lost 5 bases and the V segment lost 0 bases, leaving 7 bases of the junction unmatched. The CDR3 coding sequence is TGCAGTGCTAGAGATCCTCTAGCGGGAGCGGACGAGCAGTACTTC. This translates into CSARDPLAGADEQYF.